This T cell receptor (beta chain) was obtained from a study of T cell changes during pregnancy in multiple sclerosis. Repertoires were generated with immunoSEQ multiplex PCR, while TCRdb's copy carries only in-frame clones and drops some. The sample contains 50,000 to 60,000 clones, under 95% of which appear only once. CDR1 and CDR2 from the germline V gene are SNHLY and FYNNEI. Trimming took 7 bases from V and 1 from J; bases not matched to a gene: 8. The CDR3 is 15 amino acids. The source of this sequence is a female donor in good health, enrolled as a control in a pregnancy study. The chain links TRBV2 to TRBJ2-3; 7 positions match TRBD1. The sample in question was peripheral blood, obtained after pregnancy. As DNA, the CDR3 is TGTGCCAGCACCGAAAGGGGGCAGGGCACAGATACGCAGTATTTT. This sequence encodes CASTERGQGTDTQYF.